This T cell receptor (beta chain) was captured in a study of cytomegalovirus exposure and HLA in healthy donors. Study-wide points: Overall, around 150 TCR beta chains were annotated as cytomegalovirus-associated.

The CDR3 loop spans 18 amino acids. Trimming cost V 2 bases and J 0 bases, with 16 bases left between them. Germline V gives CDR1 LGHNA, CDR2 YNFKEQ. With regard to this clone: Its specificity is not known.

Primers: 60 Vbeta forward and 13 Jbeta reverse. Libraries were prepared by immunoSEQ multiplex PCR; TCRdb keeps only in-frame clonotypes and omits some of them. Here the sample spans under 150,000 clones, more than 75% being singletons. Sample: PBMCs. This receptor was taken from a woman between 35 and 50 years old in good health and CMV-seropositive. The chain recombines TRBV4-2 with TRBJ1-4, with D possibly being TRBD1 (5 bases). The CDR3 DNA reads as TGTGCCAGCAGCCAACGGGGACTGAGGGGTGCAACTAATGAAAAACTGTTTTTT. It is translated as CASSQRGLRGATNEKLFF.